The source of this TCR beta chain is a study of blood T cell repertoires in COVID-19. Looking at the study overall: Samples of COVID-19 (acute and convalescent) were obtained from the United States, Italy and Spain. T cells, B-cell-depleted T cells, or PBMCs supplied cDNA or gDNA.

Per the authors' pipeline: Amplification with reference gene primers provided the estimates of nucleated cell counts. The data were produced by immunoSEQ multiplex PCR, yet TCRdb's version contains in-frame clones alone and is incomplete. That table furnishes V, J and clone size, whereas the DNA furnished D and trimming. Of 150,000 to 200,000 clones detected, less than 90% appear once; the ten largest clones hold 6% to 7%. The sample holds one count of this clone. The sequence was collected from a middle-aged woman with acute or convalescent COVID-19. The specimen was peripheral blood.

CDR3 protein: CAGRDRVLYEQYF. CDR3 sequence (DNA): TGTGCCGGCCGGGACAGGGTTCTGTACGAGCAGTACTTC. J is TRBJ2-7 and V is TRBV6-7, with 9 bases identical to TRBD1. TRBV6-7 is treated as an ORF (open reading frame) with a function not yet certain. V shed 11 bases, J shed 4 bases, and the junction held 9 bases outside the gene matches. The CDR3 runs 13 residues.